This T cell receptor (beta chain) was captured in a study of cytomegalovirus exposure and HLA in healthy donors. Germline V gene sequence: CDR1 SGHTA, CDR2 FQGTGA. V trimming: 5 bases; J trimming: 5 bases; junction bases outside the gene matches: 10. The CDR3 sequence is 15 residues long. On this clone itself: The target antigen is unknown.

TCRdb keeps only in-frame clones here, not all; method: immunoSEQ multiplex PCR. The data show over 150,000 clones, with approximately 96% seen just once and 0.89% held by the top ten. A 120-subject validation cohort, separate from the approximately 670-subject first cohort, supplied the donors. Findings and limits, study-wide: With high specificity and sensitivity, the classifier reportedly diagnosed cytomegalovirus status. A few CMV-associated chains were confirmed in vitro to be specific for CMV antigens. A later analysis found first-cohort TCR clusters tended to co-occur in the 120 validation repertoires.

Sequencing was carried out using PBMCs. The rearrangement links TRBV7-3 to TRBJ2-5, with 8 bases matching TRBD2. The receptor comes from a woman aged 18-29 years in good health and CMV-seronegative. DNA of the CDR3: TGTGCCAGCAGCCGGGAGGGGGGAACAGGGGAGACCCAGTACTTC. Translation: CASSREGGTGETQYF.